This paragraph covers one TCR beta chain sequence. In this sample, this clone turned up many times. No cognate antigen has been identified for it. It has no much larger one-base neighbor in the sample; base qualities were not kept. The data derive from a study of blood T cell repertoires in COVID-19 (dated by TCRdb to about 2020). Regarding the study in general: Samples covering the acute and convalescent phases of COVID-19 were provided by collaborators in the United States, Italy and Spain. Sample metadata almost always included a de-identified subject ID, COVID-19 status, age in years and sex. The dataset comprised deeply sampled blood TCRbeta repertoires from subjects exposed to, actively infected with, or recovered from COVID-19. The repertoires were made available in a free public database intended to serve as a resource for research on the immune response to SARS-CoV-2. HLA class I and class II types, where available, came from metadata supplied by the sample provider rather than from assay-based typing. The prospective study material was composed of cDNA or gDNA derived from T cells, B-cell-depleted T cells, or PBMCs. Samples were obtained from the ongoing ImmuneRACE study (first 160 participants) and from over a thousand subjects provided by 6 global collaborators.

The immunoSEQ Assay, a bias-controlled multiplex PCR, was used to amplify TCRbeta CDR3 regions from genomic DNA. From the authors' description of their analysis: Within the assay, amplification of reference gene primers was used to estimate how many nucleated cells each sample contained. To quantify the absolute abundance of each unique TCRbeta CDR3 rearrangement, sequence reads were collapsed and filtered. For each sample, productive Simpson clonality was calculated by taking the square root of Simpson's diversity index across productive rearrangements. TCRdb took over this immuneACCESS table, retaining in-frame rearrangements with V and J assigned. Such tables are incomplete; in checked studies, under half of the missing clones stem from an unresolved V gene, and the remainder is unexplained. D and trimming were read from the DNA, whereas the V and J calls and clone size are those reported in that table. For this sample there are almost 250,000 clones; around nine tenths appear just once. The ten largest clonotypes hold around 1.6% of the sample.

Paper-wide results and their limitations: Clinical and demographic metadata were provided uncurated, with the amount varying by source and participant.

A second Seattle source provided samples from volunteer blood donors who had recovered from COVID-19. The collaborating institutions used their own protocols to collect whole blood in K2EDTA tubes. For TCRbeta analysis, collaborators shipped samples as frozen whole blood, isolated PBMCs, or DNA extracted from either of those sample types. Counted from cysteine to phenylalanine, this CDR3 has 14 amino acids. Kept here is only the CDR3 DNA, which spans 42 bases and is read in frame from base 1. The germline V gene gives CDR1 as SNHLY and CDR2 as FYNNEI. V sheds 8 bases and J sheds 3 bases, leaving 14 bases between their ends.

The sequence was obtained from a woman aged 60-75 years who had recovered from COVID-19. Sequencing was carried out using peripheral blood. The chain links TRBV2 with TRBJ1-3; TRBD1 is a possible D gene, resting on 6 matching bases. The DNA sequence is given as TGTGCCAGCCGGGCAGGGGATAGTGGAAACACCATATATTTT. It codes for CASRAGDSGNTIYF.